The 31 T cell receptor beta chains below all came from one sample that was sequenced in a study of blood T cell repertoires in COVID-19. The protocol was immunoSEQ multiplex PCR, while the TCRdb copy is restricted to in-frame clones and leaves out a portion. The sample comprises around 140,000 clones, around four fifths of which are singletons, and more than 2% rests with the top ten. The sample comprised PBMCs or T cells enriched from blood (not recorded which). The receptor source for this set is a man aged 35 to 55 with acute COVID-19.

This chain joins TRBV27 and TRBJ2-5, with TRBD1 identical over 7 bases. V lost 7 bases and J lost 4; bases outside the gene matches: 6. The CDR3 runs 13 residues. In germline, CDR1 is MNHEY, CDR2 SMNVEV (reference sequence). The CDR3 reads CASTQGTVETQYF. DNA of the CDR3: TGTGCCAGCACCCAGGGGACAGTAGAGACCCAGTACTTC.

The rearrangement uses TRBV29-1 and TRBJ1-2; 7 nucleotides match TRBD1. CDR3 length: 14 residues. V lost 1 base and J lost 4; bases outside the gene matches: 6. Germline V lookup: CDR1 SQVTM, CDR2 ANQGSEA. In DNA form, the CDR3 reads TGCAGCGTTGAAGGAGCAACAGGGGTCTATGGCTACACCTTC. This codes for CSVEGATGVYGYTF.

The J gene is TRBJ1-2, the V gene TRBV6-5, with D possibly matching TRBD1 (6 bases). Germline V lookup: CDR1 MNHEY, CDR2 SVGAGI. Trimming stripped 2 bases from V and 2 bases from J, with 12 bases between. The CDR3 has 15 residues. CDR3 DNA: TGTGCCAGCAGTTACGATCCAGGGGAGAACTATGGCTACACCTTC. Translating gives CASSYDPGENYGYTF.

The CDR3 sequence: CATSDLGTSRDEQFF. As DNA, the CDR3 is TGTGCCACCAGTGATTTGGGGACTAGCAGGGATGAGCAGTTCTTC. The chain has TRBV24-1 and TRBJ2-1; 9 bases line up with TRBD2. Unmatched junction bases numbered 4, after V lost 0 bases and J lost 8 bases. The CDR3 is 15 residues long. Germline V CDR1 and CDR2: KGHDR, SFDVKD.

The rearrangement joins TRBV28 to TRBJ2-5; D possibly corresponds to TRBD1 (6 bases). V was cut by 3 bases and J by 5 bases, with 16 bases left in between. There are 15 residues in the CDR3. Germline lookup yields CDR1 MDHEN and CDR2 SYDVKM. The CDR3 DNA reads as TGTGCCAGCAGTTTGGGGGCCCGGGGAGACGAGACCCAGTACTTC. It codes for CASSLGARGDETQYF.

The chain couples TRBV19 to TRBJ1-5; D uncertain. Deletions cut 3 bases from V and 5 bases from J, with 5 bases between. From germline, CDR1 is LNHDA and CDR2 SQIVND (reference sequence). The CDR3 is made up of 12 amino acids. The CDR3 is CASSIPYQPQHF. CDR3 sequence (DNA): TGTGCCAGTAGTATTCCTTATCAGCCCCAGCATTTT.

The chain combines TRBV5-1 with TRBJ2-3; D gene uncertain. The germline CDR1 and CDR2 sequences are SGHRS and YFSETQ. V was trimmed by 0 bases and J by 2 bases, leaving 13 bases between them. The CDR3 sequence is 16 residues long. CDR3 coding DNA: TGCGCCAGCAGCTTGGTTTTTTCCAGCGTCACAGATACGCAGTATTTT. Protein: CASSLVFSSVTDTQYF.

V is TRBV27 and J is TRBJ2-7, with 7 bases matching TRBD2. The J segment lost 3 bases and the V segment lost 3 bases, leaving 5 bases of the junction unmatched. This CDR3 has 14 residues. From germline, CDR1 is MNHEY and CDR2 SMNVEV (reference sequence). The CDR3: CASSFNPSGYEQYF. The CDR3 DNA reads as TGTGCCAGCAGTTTCAACCCTAGCGGCTACGAGCAGTACTTC.

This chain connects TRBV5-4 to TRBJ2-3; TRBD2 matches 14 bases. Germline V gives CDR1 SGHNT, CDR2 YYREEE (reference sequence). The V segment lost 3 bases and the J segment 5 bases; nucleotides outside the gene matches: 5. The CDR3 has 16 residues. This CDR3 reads CASSSGGTSGRDTQYF. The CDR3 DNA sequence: TGTGCCAGCAGCTCGGGGGGGACTAGCGGGAGAGATACGCAGTATTTT.

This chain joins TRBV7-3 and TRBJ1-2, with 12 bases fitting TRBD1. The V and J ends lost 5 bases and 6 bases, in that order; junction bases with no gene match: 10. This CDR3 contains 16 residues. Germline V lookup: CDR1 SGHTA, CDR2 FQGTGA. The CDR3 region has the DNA TGTGCCAGCAGCGAAAGAGGGACAGGGGGCGTTAATGGCTACACCTTC. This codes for CASSERGTGGVNGYTF. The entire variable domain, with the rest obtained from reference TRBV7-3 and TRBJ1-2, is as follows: GAGVSQTPSNKVTEKGKYVELRCDPISGHTALYWYRQSLGQGPEFLIYFQGTGAADDSGLPNDRFFAVRPEGSVSTLKIQRTERGDSAVYLCASSERGTGGVNGYTFGSGTRLTVV.

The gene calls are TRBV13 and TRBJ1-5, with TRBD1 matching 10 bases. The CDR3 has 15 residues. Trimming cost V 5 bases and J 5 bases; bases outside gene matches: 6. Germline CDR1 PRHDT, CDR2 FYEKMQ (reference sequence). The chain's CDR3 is CASSIGQGGYQPQHF. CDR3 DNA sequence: TGTGCCAGCAGCATTGGACAGGGGGGTTATCAGCCCCAGCATTTT.

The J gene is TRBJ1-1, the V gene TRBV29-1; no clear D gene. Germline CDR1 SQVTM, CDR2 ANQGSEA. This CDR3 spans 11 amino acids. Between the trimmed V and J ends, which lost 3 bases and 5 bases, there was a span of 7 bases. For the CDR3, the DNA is TGCAGCGTTGACGGGTGGACTGAAGCTTTCTTT. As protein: CSVDGWTEAFF.

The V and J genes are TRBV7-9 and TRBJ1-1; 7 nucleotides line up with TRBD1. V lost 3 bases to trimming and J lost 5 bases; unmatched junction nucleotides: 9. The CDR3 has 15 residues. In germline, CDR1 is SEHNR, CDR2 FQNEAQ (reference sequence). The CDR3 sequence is CASSFQGVVGTEAFF. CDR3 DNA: TGTGCCAGCAGCTTTCAGGGGGTAGTGGGGACTGAAGCTTTCTTT.

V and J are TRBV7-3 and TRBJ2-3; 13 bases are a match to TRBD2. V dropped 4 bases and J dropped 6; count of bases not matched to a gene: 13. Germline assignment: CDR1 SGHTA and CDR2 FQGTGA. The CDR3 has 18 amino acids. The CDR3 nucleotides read TGTGCCAGCAGCTCCGTAGGACTAGCGGGAGCCCCGGGGGATACGCAGTATTTT. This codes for CASSSVGLAGAPGDTQYF. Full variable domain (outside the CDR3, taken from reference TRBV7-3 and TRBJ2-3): GAGVSQTPSNKVTEKGKYVELRCDPISGHTALYWYRQSLGQGPEFLIYFQGTGAADDSGLPNDRFFAVRPEGSVSTLKIQRTERGDSAVYLCASSSVGLAGAPGDTQYFGPGTRLTVL.

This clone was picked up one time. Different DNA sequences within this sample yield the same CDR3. In DNA form, the CDR3 reads TGTGCCAGTAGCGTTCAGGGGGCATGGACTGAAGCTTTCTTT. The encoded protein is CASSVQGAWTEAFF. The rearrangement uses TRBV19 and TRBJ1-1, with 8 positions matching TRBD1. This CDR3 comprises 14 residues. Germline V gives CDR1 LNHDA, CDR2 SQIVND (reference sequence). Trimming at V came to 6 bases and at J to 5 bases, leaving 8 bases not matched to a gene.

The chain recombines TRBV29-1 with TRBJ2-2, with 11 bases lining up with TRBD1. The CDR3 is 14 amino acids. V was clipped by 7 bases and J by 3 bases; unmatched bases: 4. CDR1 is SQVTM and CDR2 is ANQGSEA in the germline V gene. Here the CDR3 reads CSARTGGDTGELFF. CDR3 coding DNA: TGCAGCGCCCGGACAGGGGGCGACACCGGGGAGCTGTTTTTT.

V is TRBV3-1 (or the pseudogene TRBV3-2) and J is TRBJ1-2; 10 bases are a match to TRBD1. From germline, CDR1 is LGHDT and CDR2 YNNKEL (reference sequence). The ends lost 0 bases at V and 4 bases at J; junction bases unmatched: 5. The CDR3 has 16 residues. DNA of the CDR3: TGTGCCAGCAGCCAAGATCTGGGACAGGGGTCCTATGGCTACACCTTC. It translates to CASSQDLGQGSYGYTF.

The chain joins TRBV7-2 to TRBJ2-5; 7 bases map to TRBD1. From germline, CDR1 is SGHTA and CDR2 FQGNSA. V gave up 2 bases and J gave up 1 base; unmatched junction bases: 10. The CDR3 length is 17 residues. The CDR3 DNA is TGTGCCAGCAGCTTATTCGACAGGGTCGTGGTCCAAGAGACCCAGTACTTC. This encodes CASSLFDRVVVQETQYF.

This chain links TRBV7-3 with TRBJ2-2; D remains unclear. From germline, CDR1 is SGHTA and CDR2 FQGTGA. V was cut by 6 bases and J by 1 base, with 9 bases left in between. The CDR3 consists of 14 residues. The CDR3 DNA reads TGTGCCAGCAGTCACGACTGGAACACCGGGGAGCTGTTTTTT. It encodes CASSHDWNTGELFF.

The DNA for the CDR3 is TGTGCCAGCAGTGACAAGCGGGGGGATTCCTACAATGAGCAGTTCTTC. Translated, it gives CASSDKRGDSYNEQFF. The chain employs TRBV2 and TRBJ2-1; 9 bases map to TRBD2. J gave up 1 base and V 3 bases, and 4 bases lay outside the gene matches. The CDR3 extends over 16 amino acids. Looked up from germline, CDR1 is SNHLY and CDR2 is FYNNEI.

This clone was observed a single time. Here the CDR3 DNA reads TGTGCCAGCAGCTTACTAGCGGGAGGCACCGGGGAGCTGTTTTTT. It codes for CASSLLAGGTGELFF. The genes are TRBV7-2 and TRBJ2-2, with 11 bases matching TRBD2. CDR1 SGHTA and CDR2 FQGNSA come from the germline V gene. The CDR3 is 15 amino acids. The J segment lost 4 bases and the V segment lost 2 bases, leaving 0 bases of the junction unmatched.

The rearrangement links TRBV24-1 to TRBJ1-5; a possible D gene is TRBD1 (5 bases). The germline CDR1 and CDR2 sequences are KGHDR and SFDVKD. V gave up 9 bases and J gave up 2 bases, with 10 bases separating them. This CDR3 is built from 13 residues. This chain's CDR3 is CATGEGGNQPQHF. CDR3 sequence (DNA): TGTGCCACCGGGGAAGGGGGCAATCAGCCCCAGCATTTT.

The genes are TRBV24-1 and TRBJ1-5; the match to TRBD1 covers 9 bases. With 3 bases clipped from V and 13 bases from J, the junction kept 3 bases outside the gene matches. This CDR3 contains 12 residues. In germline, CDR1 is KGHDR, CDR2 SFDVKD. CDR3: CATSDGTGPQHF. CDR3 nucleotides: TGTGCCACCAGTGATGGGACAGGGCCTCAGCATTTT.

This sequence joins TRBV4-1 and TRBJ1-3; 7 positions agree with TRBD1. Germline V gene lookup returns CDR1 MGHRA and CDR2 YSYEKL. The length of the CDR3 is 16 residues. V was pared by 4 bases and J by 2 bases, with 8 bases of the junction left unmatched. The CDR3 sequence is CASSPGGLDAGNTIYF. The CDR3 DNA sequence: TGCGCCAGCAGCCCAGGGGGTTTGGACGCTGGAAACACCATATATTTT.

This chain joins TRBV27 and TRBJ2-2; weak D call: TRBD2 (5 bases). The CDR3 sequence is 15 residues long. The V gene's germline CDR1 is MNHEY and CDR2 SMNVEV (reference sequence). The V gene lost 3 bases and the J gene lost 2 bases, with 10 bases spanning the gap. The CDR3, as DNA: TGTGCCAGCAGTTTCCAACGGGGAAACACCGGGGAGCTGTTTTTT. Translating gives CASSFQRGNTGELFF.

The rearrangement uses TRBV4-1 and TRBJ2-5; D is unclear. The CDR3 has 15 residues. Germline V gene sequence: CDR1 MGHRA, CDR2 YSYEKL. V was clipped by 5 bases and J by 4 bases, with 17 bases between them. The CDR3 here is CASSSYTGVGETQYF. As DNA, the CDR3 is TGCGCCAGCAGCTCATACACGGGTGTAGGAGAGACCCAGTACTTC.

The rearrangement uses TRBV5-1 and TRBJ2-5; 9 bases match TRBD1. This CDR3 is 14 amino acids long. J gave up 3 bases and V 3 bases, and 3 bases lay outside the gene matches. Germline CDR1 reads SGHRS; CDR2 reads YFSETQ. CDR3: CASSSGQGKETQYF. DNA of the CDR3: TGCGCCAGCAGCTCCGGACAGGGGAAAGAGACCCAGTACTTC. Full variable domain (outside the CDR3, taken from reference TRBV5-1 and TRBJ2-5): KAGVTQTPRYLIKTRGQQVTLSCSPISGHRSVSWYQQTPGQGLQFLFEYFSETQRNKGNFPGRFSGRQFSNSRSEMNVSTLELGDSALYLCASSSGQGKETQYFGPGTRLLVL.

DNA for the CDR3: TGTGCCAGCAGTGAATGGGGGGGGGAGAACTACGAGCAGTACTTC. Translated: CASSEWGGENYEQYF. The chain employs TRBV2 and TRBJ2-7; 7 positions agree with TRBD2. Germline values: CDR1 SNHLY, CDR2 FYNNEI. V gave up 2 bases and J gave up 3 bases; unmatched junction bases: 7. This CDR3 contains 15 residues.

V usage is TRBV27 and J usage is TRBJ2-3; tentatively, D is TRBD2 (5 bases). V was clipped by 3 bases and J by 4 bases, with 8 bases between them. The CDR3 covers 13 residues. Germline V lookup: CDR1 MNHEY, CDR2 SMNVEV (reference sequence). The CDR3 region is CASSFTRSDTQYF. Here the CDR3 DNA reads TGTGCCAGCAGTTTCACTAGATCAGATACGCAGTATTTT.

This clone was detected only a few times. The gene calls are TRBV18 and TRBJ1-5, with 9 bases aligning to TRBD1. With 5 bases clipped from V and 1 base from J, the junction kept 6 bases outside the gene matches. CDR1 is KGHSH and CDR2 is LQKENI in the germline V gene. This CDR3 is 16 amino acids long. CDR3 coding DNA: TGTGCCAGCTCATTAATGGGACAGGGAAGCAATCAGCCCCAGCATTTT. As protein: CASSLMGQGSNQPQHF.

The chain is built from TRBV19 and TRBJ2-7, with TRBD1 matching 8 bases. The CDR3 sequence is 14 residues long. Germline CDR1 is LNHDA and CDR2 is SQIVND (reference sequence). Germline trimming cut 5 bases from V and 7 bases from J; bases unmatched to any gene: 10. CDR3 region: CASSRGQVAREQYF. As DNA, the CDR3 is TGTGCCAGTAGTCGGGGACAGGTCGCCAGGGAGCAGTACTTC.